The 8 T cell receptor beta chains below come from one sample, sequenced in a study of blood T cell repertoires in COVID-19. The assay was immunoSEQ multiplex PCR, and TCRdb's table has in-frame clones only and misses some. The sample contains some 290,000 clones, about 76% of which appear only once. Material: peripheral blood. The receptors originated from a woman in her sixties with active or convalescent COVID-19.

This chain's CDR3 is CASSIEDGQGALSGANVLTF. The CDR3 DNA reads as TGTGCCAGCAGCATAGAAGACGGACAGGGGGCCCTCTCTGGGGCCAACGTCCTGACTTTC. The chain couples TRBV21-1 to TRBJ2-6; TRBD1, the table's D call, was not compared with the DNA. TRBV21-1 is flagged as a pseudogene. The CDR3 extends over 20 amino acids.

This clone showed up just once. This chain joins TRBV18 and TRBJ2-1; 15 nucleotides align to TRBD2. CDR3 length: 16 residues. From germline, CDR1 is KGHSH and CDR2 LQKENI. J lost 2 bases, V lost 8 bases, and 4 bases had no gene match. CDR3: CASTWTSGGAYNEQFF. The CDR3, as DNA: TGTGCCAGCACCTGGACTAGCGGGGGGGCCTACAATGAGCAGTTCTTC.

The chain joins TRBV6-2 or TRBV6-3 to TRBJ2-7, with 15 nucleotides matching TRBD2. This CDR3 is 16 amino acids long. V lost 6 bases to trimming and J lost 4 bases; unmatched junction nucleotides: 7. Germline loops: CDR1 MNHEY, CDR2 SVGEGT. The CDR3 sequence: CASSRGLAGGQYEQYF. The CDR3 nucleotides are TGTGCCAGCAGCCGTGGACTAGCGGGGGGGCAGTACGAGCAGTACTTC.

The V gene is TRBV10-3, the J gene TRBJ1-3; no definite D call. This CDR3 has 15 residues. The V gene's germline CDR1 is ENHRY and CDR2 SYGVKD. V lost 3 bases, J lost 3 bases, and 12 bases lay in between. The CDR3 DNA reads TGTGCCATCAGTGATCCGGGAGGGAATGGAAACACCATATATTTT. Its protein is CAISDPGGNGNTIYF.

The V call is TRBV7-9, the J call TRBJ1-1; 7 bases fit TRBD1. CDR3 length equals 14 residues. Germline V lookup: CDR1 SEHNR, CDR2 FQNEAQ (reference sequence). Germline trimming cut 4 bases from V and 8 bases from J; bases unmatched to any gene: 10. The CDR3 loop reads CASSSRGRLGEAFF. The CDR3 DNA reads TGTGCCAGCAGCTCGAGGGGGCGCCTGGGCGAAGCTTTCTTT.

This clone was counted only a few times. This chain joins TRBV5-5 and TRBJ1-1; D is perhaps TRBD1 (5 bases). This CDR3 contains 16 residues. The V gene lost 0 bases and the J gene lost 0 bases, with 12 bases spanning the gap. CDR1 SGHKS and CDR2 YYEKEE come from the germline V gene (reference sequence). The CDR3 here is CASSLAGFLMNTEAFF. The DNA for the CDR3 is TGTGCCAGCAGCTTGGCAGGGTTTCTGATGAACACTGAAGCTTTCTTT.

This sequence joins TRBV5-1 and TRBJ2-7; 10 bases align to TRBD1. The CDR3 extends over 15 amino acids. With V trimmed by 4 bases and J by 2 bases, 6 bases remained unmatched. Germline-derived CDR1 and CDR2 are SGHRS and YFSETQ. In DNA, the CDR3 is TGCGCCAGCAGCCTGGACGGGACAGGGGCCTACGAGCAGTACTTC. Residues: CASSLDGTGAYEQYF. The variable domain in full, with the rest retrieved from reference TRBV5-1 and TRBJ2-7, is KAGVTQTPRYLIKTRGQQVTLSCSPISGHRSVSWYQQTPGQGLQFLFEYFSETQRNKGNFPGRFSGRQFSNSRSEMNVSTLELGDSALYLCASSLDGTGAYEQYFGPGTRLTVT.

The rearrangement uses TRBV27 and TRBJ2-3, with TRBD2 matching 12 bases. Germline V lookup: CDR1 MNHEY, CDR2 SMNVEV (reference sequence). The J segment lost 4 bases and the V segment lost 0 bases, leaving 14 bases of the junction unmatched. The CDR3 loop spans 20 amino acids. DNA for the CDR3: TGTGCCAGCAGTTTATCGATGATAGGGAGCCTAGCGGGGGGGGCAGATACGCAGTATTTT. Amino acids: CASSLSMIGSLAGGADTQYF.